These 11 T cell receptor beta chains share one sample of origin, sequenced in a study of blood T cell repertoires in COVID-19. Sequenced by immunoSEQ multiplex PCR; TCRdb stores in-frame clones only, minus some. Of over 85,000 clones detected, 65% to 90% appear once; the ten largest clones hold 3.5% to 4%. The sequenced sample was peripheral blood. The origin of the receptors is a man in his fifties or sixties with acute or convalescent COVID-19.

The chain is built from TRBV5-1 and TRBJ2-2; 9 bases map to TRBD2. The CDR3 extends over 17 amino acids. Germline trimming cut 1 base from V and 4 bases from J; bases unmatched to any gene: 8. The V gene's germline CDR1 is SGHRS and CDR2 YFSETQ. Here the CDR3 DNA reads TGCGCCAGCAGCTTGTGGGCGGGGGGGCCGGCCACCGGGGAGCTGTTTTTT. It yields the protein CASSLWAGGPATGELFF.

The J gene is TRBJ1-1, the V gene TRBV20-1; D is uncertain. CDR1 and CDR2 from the germline V gene are DFQATT and SNEGSKA (reference sequence). V lost 6 bases and J lost 7, with 9 bases in between. The CDR3 consists of 10 residues. CDR3 coding DNA: TGCAGTGCCACTAGTCGTGAAGCTTTCTTT. Its translation is CSATSREAFF.

The chain has TRBV7-3 and TRBJ2-3, with D possibly being TRBD1 (7 bases). The V end was cut by 4 bases, the J end by 4 bases, with 12 bases between. The CDR3 has 14 residues. Germline V gene sequence: CDR1 SGHTA, CDR2 FQGTGA. As DNA, the CDR3 is TGTGCCAGCAGCTCACTCAGGGGGGCAGATACGCAGTATTTT. Translating it yields CASSSLRGADTQYF.

This clone counts as medium-sized (0.01 to 0.1%). The chain has TRBV27 and TRBJ1-2; D uncertain. Trimming shortened V by 0 bases and J by 8 bases, and 10 bases separated the two germline ends. The CDR3 contains 13 residues. Germline-derived CDR1 and CDR2 are MNHEY and SMNVEV (reference sequence). The CDR3 nucleotides are TGTGCCAGCAGTTTATCCTCTGGCCGCGGCTACACCTTC. Protein: CASSLSSGRGYTF.

V and J are TRBV2 and TRBJ1-5, with TRBD1 matching over 7 bases. Losses at the gene ends were 1 base for V and 1 base for J; bases not matched to a gene: 1. CDR3 size: 15 residues. Germline V gene sequence: CDR1 SNHLY, CDR2 FYNNEI. This CDR3 is CASSEEGGSNQPQHF. Written as DNA, the CDR3 is TGTGCCAGCAGTGAAGAAGGGGGCAGCAATCAGCCCCAGCATTTT.

V gene TRBV2 combines with J gene TRBJ1-1, with D perhaps matching TRBD1 (5 bases). The CDR3 extends over 15 amino acids. V was pared by 1 base and J by 8 bases, with 17 bases between. Germline V gives CDR1 SNHLY, CDR2 FYNNEI. CDR3 nucleotide sequence: TGTGCCAGCAGTGAAGGGAGGATGGAGGGACGGGAAGCTTTCTTT. This sequence encodes CASSEGRMEGREAFF.

This chain links TRBV20-1 with TRBJ1-1; D not certain. With 3 bases removed from V and 7 bases from J, the gap between germline ends came to 6 bases. CDR1 is DFQATT and CDR2 is SNEGSKA in the germline V gene (reference sequence). The CDR3 runs to 10 residues. Here the CDR3 reads CSASHYEAFF. CDR3 bases: TGCAGTGCTAGCCACTATGAAGCTTTCTTT.

The chain recombines TRBV4-2 with TRBJ2-7, with 12 bases fitting TRBD1. Germline V gives CDR1 LGHNA, CDR2 YNFKEQ. Losses at the gene ends were 3 bases for V and 1 base for J; bases not matched to a gene: 4. The CDR3 has 16 residues. In DNA, the CDR3 is TGTGCCAGCAGCCAGCGGGACAGGGGGCGGTCCTACGAGCAGTACTTC. Translated: CASSQRDRGRSYEQYF.

This clone was found once. The chain recombines TRBV13 with TRBJ2-7; 7 bases are a match to TRBD2. J lost 0 bases, V lost 6 bases, and 5 bases had no gene match. The CDR3 runs 14 residues. The germline CDR1 and CDR2 sequences are PRHDT and FYEKMQ (reference sequence). In nucleotides, the CDR3 is TGTGCCAGCAGACGCGCGGGGGACTCCTACGAGCAGTACTTC. Protein product: CASRRAGDSYEQYF.

The CDR3 protein is CASSPTAGVGETQYF. The DNA for the CDR3 is TGTGCCAGCAGCCCAACAGCGGGAGTGGGAGAGACCCAGTACTTC. V gene TRBV3-1 (or the pseudogene TRBV3-2) combines with J gene TRBJ2-5, with 8 bases aligning to TRBD2. The CDR3 length is 15 residues. The germline V gene encodes CDR1 LGHDT and CDR2 YNNKEL (reference sequence). Trimming cost V 4 bases and J 4 bases; bases outside gene matches: 8.

V and J are TRBV7-6 and TRBJ1-4, with D possibly TRBD1 on 6 matching bases. The length of the CDR3 is 15 residues. V was trimmed by 2 bases and J by 1 base, leaving 8 bases between them. Germline CDR1 reads SGHVS; CDR2 reads FNYEAQ. CDR3 residues: CASSLTQGTNEKLFF. The CDR3 DNA is TGTGCCAGCAGCTTAACACAGGGAACTAATGAAAAACTGTTTTTT.